This paragraph reports one T cell receptor (beta chain). No cognate antigen has been identified for it. The input lacks base qualities; no much larger clone sits a single base away. The CDR3 has 15 amino acids, counting the end cysteine and phenylalanine. CDR3 DNA only is kept here, 45 bases in frame from base 1. Relative to germline, V is 0 bases shorter and J is 2 bases shorter, with 11 bases between their ends. The germline V gene supplies CDR1 MGHRA and CDR2 YSYEKL. This sample stems from a study of somatic mutations in cytotoxic T cells in rheumatoid arthritis (dated by TCRdb to the late 2010s). With regard to the full study: Before any treatment started and right after they were diagnosed, patients gave peripheral blood samples (about 27 ml EDTA). Some T-cell populations stained with V beta antibodies were sorted by flow on a FACSAria II or Sony SH800 to nearly 100% purity, with sorted V beta1+ cells additionally subjected to TCRB sequencing. In newly diagnosed rheumatoid arthritis without treatment, the study examined if expanded CD8+ T-cell clones harbor somatic mutations, relying on TCRB deep sequencing to characterize clonality. TCRB deep sequencing was performed for more than 50 rheumatoid arthritis patients and around 20 healthy controls. Median age was essentially the same in the patient group and the control group.

CD4+ and CD8+ cells were isolated by positive magnetic bead selection on an AutoMACS, and purity was checked by flow cytometry. A TCR V beta antibody panel was used in flow cytometry to screen first for clonal expansions, which were then characterized by TCRB deep sequencing of sorted CD8+ fractions. Peripheral blood mononuclear cells were obtained using density gradient separation with Ficoll-Paque PLUS. Using Nucleospin Tissue or Tissue XS kits, DNA was extracted from CD4-enriched, CD8-enriched or PBMC samples, with quantification by a Qubit 2.0 fluorometer. The paper's findings and limits, for the study overall: Rheumatoid arthritis patients and age-matched healthy controls did not significantly differ in CD8+ T-cell clonality. It was unknown which antigens the expanded CD8+ clones targeted, and their absence from virus-specific databases did not exclude viral specificity. The finding that TRBV07 was slightly underrepresented in patients was left unadjusted for multiple comparisons. Several identical CD8+ TCRB sequences were found in both blood and synovial fluid, and in 8 of 65 patients the largest CD8+ clone exceeded 20% of CD8+ cells. An increase of CD8+ clonality with age was seen in patients (Spearman r ~ 0.51) but not in healthy controls.

Sequencing of TCRB CDR3 was done on genomic DNA with the immunoSEQ assay. Turning to the authors' computational methods: Published virus-specific TCRB sequences were compared with patient CD8+ clones larger than 1%, and only a few matches were found. The analyses included only productive TCRB rearrangements. Clonality was expressed as a Shannon entropy-based productive clonality index, with each clone defined by a unique TCRB CDR3 sequence. Repertoire overlap between two samples was calculated from the template counts of each clone relative to total templates per sample. Flow cytometry-measured V-gene usage correlated with V-gene usage from TCRB sequencing, with a Spearman r of more than 0.6. TCRdb's version of the immuneACCESS table is confined to in-frame rearrangements and falls short of the full clone set. An unresolved V gene accounts for under half of the shortfall where checked; the remainder is of unknown origin. V and J calls and clone size are copied from that table; D and trimming were computed from the DNA. The sample table contains fewer than 9,500 clones; only one count was recorded for 75% to 80% of them. The top ten hold roughly a third of the sample.

The V and J segments used are TRBV4-1 and TRBJ2-7, and TRBD1 may be the D gene, going by 6 matching bases. Sequenced sample: CD8+ T cells sorted from blood. The origin of this receptor is an adult with rheumatoid arthritis. CDR3 sequence: CASSQERTATYEQYF. The DNA sequence is given as TGCGCCAGCAGCCAAGAAAGGACAGCGACCTACGAGCAGTACTTC.